This T cell receptor (beta chain) was obtained from a study of T cell responses to AZD1222 COVID-19 vaccine. General study findings and limits: Baseline serostatus was positive in only six AZD1222 recipients.

The CDR3 totals 14 residues. Germline CDR1 is LNHDA and CDR2 is SQIVND (reference sequence). Trimming took 3 bases from V and 3 from J, leaving 10 bases between them. This clone is a singleton in its sample. Antigen: not known. TCRdb's copy holds only in-frame clones and misses some; the assay was immunoSEQ multiplex PCR. The sample lists some 140,000 clones, about 92% occurring once. The sample in question was peripheral blood, obtained on day 0 of AZD1222 vaccination. This receptor was identified in an adult in good health. The chain couples TRBV19 to TRBJ2-3; TRBD2 might be the D (5 bases). For the CDR3, the DNA is TGTGCCAGTAGTATGGAGGAGTGGACAGATACGCAGTATTTT. It encodes CASSMEEWTDTQYF.